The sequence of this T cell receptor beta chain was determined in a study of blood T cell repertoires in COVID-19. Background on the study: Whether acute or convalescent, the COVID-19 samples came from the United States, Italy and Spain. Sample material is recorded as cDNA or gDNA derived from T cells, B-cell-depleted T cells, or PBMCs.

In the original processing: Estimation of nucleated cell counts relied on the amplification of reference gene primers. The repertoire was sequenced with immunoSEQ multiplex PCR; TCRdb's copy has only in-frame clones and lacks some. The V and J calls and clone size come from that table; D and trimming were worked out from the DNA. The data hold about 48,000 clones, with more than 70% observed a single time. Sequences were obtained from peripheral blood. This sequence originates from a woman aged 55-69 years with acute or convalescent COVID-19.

The CDR3 nucleotides read TGTGCCAGCAGCCAAGCAGCGGCAACAGATACGCAGTATTTT. It specifies CASSQAAATDTQYF. V and J are TRBV7-9 and TRBJ2-3; tentatively, D is TRBD2 (5 bases). Trimming shortened V by 5 bases and J by 3 bases, and 12 bases separated the two germline ends. Germline V gene data show CDR1 as SEHNR and CDR2 as FQNEAQ (reference sequence). There are 14 residues in the CDR3.